Below, 18 T cell receptor beta chains from the same sample are listed, as sequenced in a study of beta chain features in type 1 diabetes (dated by TCRdb to between 2018 and 2020). No antigen has been assigned to these receptors. Library preparation used the immunoSEQ multiplex PCR assay. The entire amount of isolated RNA was reverse transcribed using the High Capacity cDNA Reverse Transcription Kit, so the sequenced TCRB transcripts were expressed ones. TCRdb retrieved this table from immuneACCESS and kept in-frame rearrangements only. Not all clones are present; in checked studies, unresolved V genes account for under half, and no reason is known for the remainder. For this sample the table gives 350,000 to 450,000 clones, of which over 9.5% were detected only once. Around 0.0099% of the sample is taken by the ten largest. The paper's findings and limits, for the study overall: In all four CD4+ subsets, TCRB CDR3 length was moderately but significantly shorter in type 1 diabetes patients.

Sequencing was carried out using naive CD4+ T cells from blood. Read against the paper, the sample's cell subset or site label means: true naive CD4+ T cells. These receptors all come from a woman between 18 and 30 years old with type 1 diabetes.

This sequence joins TRBV7-2 and TRBJ2-7, with D possibly matching TRBD1 (5 bases). Germline values: CDR1 SGHTA, CDR2 FQGNSA. The CDR3 is made up of 14 amino acids. V lost 7 bases to trimming and J lost 2 bases, with 15 bases between them. The CDR3 bases are TGTGCCAGCACCGATAGGGGCAGCGCCTACGAGCAGTACTTC. It yields the protein CASTDRGSAYEQYF.

This clone turned up a few times. The chain carries TRBV28 and TRBJ2-1, with 10 bases fitting TRBD1. Trimming at V came to 7 bases and at J to 7 bases, leaving 7 bases not matched to a gene. This CDR3 has 14 amino acids. Germline loops: CDR1 MDHEN, CDR2 SYDVKM. CDR3 coding DNA: TGTGCCAGCACCTCCGGACAGGGGGGAAATGAGCAGTTCTTC. Amino acid sequence: CASTSGQGGNEQFF.

J is TRBJ2-3 and V is TRBV18, with D perhaps TRBD2 (5 bases). With 3 bases removed from V and 2 bases from J, the gap between germline ends came to 15 bases. CDR1 is KGHSH and CDR2 is LQKENI in the germline V gene. This CDR3 is 16 amino acids long. The CDR3 region is CASSPPSGGTTDTQYF. The CDR3 bases are TGTGCCAGCTCACCGCCGAGCGGAGGCACCACAGATACGCAGTATTTT.

This clone has more than one count but fewer than ten. V is TRBV29-1 and J is TRBJ2-1, with 11 bases fitting TRBD2. The V gene's germline CDR1 is SQVTM and CDR2 ANQGSEA. CDR3 length: 15 amino acids. V lost 6 bases and J lost 4; bases outside the gene matches: 8. The CDR3 nucleotides read TGCAGCGTGTCCGGGACTAGCGGTATATACAATGAGCAGTTCTTC. Translating it yields CSVSGTSGIYNEQFF.

The sample holds a few counts of this clone. This chain connects TRBV5-4 to TRBJ1-3; D not certain. Trimming took off 3 bases at V and 4 bases at J, with 11 bases between the two ends. Germline V lookup: CDR1 SGHNT, CDR2 YYREEE (reference sequence). The CDR3 is 14 residues long. The CDR3 region is CASSSGGLGNTIYF. The CDR3 bases are TGTGCCAGCAGCTCCGGTGGGCTAGGAAACACCATATATTTT.

The rearrangement joins TRBV11-2 to TRBJ2-2; perhaps TRBD1 as D (5 bases). V dropped 7 bases and J dropped 5 bases, with 20 bases sitting between them. CDR1 is SGHAT and CDR2 is FQNNGV in the germline V gene. This CDR3 has 16 amino acids. The CDR3 coding sequence is TGTGCCAGCAATAAAGGGGTCCAAACGAGGACCGGGGAGCTGTTTTTT. The encoded protein is CASNKGVQTRTGELFF. Using reference TRBV11-2 and TRBJ2-2 for the parts outside the CDR3, the full variable domain is EAGVAQSPRYKIIEKRQSVAFWCNPISGHATLYWYQQILGQGPKLLIQFQNNGVVDDSQLPKDRFSAERLKGVDSTLKIQPAKLEDSAVYLCASNKGVQTRTGELFFGEGSRLTVL.

This clone turned up a few times. V is TRBV5-6 and J is TRBJ2-5; no firm D call. Trimming shortened V by 3 bases and J by 5 bases, and 11 bases separated the two germline ends. This CDR3 spans 13 amino acids. Per the germline V gene, CDR1 is SGHDT and CDR2 is YYEEEE. CDR3 in amino acids: CASSSNPGETQYF. CDR3 sequence (DNA): TGTGCCAGCAGCTCCAACCCGGGTGAGACCCAGTACTTC.

This chain uses TRBV7-2 with TRBJ1-1, with 9 positions matching TRBD1. Germline V gene data show CDR1 as SGHTA and CDR2 as FQGNSA. This CDR3 is 14 amino acids long. The junction had 8 bases not matched to a gene; V was cut back by 6 bases and J by 6 bases. Written as DNA, the CDR3 is TGTGCCAGCAGGGTTACAGGGGGCCCCCCTGAAGCTTTCTTT. The encoded protein is CASRVTGGPPEAFF. The full variable domain, completed using reference TRBV7-2 and TRBJ1-1, is GAGVSQSPSNKVTEKGKDVELRCDPISGHTALYWYRQSLGQGLEFLIYFQGNSAPDKSGLPSDRFSAERTGGSVSTLTIQRTQQEDSAVYLCASRVTGGPPEAFFGQGTRLTVV.

The rearrangement joins TRBV4-1 to TRBJ2-7; 8 nucleotides match TRBD1. The V gene end was trimmed by 4 bases and the J gene end by 5 bases; junction bases not matched to a gene: 7. The CDR3 loop spans 14 amino acids. Germline-derived CDR1 and CDR2 are MGHRA and YSYEKL. This CDR3 is CASSLNRGSNEQYF. The CDR3 bases are TGCGCCAGCAGCCTCAACAGGGGGAGCAACGAGCAGTACTTC.

This clone turned up a few times. V and J are TRBV28 and TRBJ2-5, with a tentative D call TRBD1 (6 bases). The CDR3 extends over 13 amino acids. Between the trimmed V and J ends, which lost 5 bases and 4 bases, there was a span of 11 bases. Germline lookup yields CDR1 MDHEN and CDR2 SYDVKM. The DNA of the CDR3 is TGTGCCAGCAGTCAGGGGAGAGGAGAGACCCAGTACTTC. Its translation is CASSQGRGETQYF.

The chain employs TRBV11-2 and TRBJ2-1; maybe TRBD2 (5 bases). V lost 7 bases to trimming and J lost 6 bases, with 13 bases between them. The CDR3 is made up of 13 amino acids. In germline, CDR1 is SGHAT, CDR2 FQNNGV. CDR3 in DNA: TGTGCCAGCACCACTGTCGAGGGCAATGAGCAGTTCTTC. Residues: CASTTVEGNEQFF.

Only a few counts were recorded for this clone. Additional DNA sequences in this sample encode the identical CDR3. The chain combines TRBV4-1 with TRBJ2-7, with 7 nucleotides matching TRBD1. CDR3 length: 14 residues. The germline V gene has CDR1 MGHRA and CDR2 YSYEKL. J gave up 0 bases and V 1 base, and 0 bases lay outside the gene matches. The DNA for the CDR3 is TGCGCCAGCAGCCAAGCAGGGGGCTCCTACGAGCAGTACTTC. This encodes CASSQAGGSYEQYF.

This clone was found a few times. J is TRBJ1-2 and V is TRBV2; possible D gene TRBD1, 5 bases. Germline assignment: CDR1 SNHLY and CDR2 FYNNEI. V gave up 3 bases and J gave up 4 bases, with 9 bases separating them. This CDR3 spans 13 amino acids. CDR3 sequence: CASSDQGFYGYTF. The CDR3 DNA is TGTGCCAGCAGTGACCAGGGTTTCTATGGCTACACCTTC.

Of note for this clone: Additional DNA sequences in this sample encode the identical CDR3. The J gene is TRBJ1-1, the V gene TRBV4-3; D is unresolved. The CDR3 has 13 residues. Trimming pared 1 base from V and 2 bases from J, leaving 5 bases between. Germline lookup yields CDR1 LGHNA and CDR2 YSLEER. Here the CDR3 DNA reads TGCGCCAGCAGCCAAGGGCAAAACACTGAAGCTTTCTTT. Protein sequence: CASSQGQNTEAFF.

The genes are TRBV30 and TRBJ2-7; 7 bases are shared with TRBD1. The CDR3 loop spans 15 amino acids. Germline loops: CDR1 GTSNPN, CDR2 SVGIG (reference sequence). Trimming cost V 2 bases and J 5 bases; bases outside gene matches: 12. In DNA form, the CDR3 reads TGTGCCTGGAGTATCTTGACAGGGCGAGGGCACGAGCAGTACTTC. Translating it yields CAWSILTGRGHEQYF.

There are a few counts of this clone. Other DNA sequences in this sample translate to the same CDR3. V gene TRBV7-2 combines with J gene TRBJ1-5, with D maybe TRBD1 (5 bases). Germline-derived CDR1 and CDR2 are SGHTA and FQGNSA. V lost 5 bases and J 2 bases, leaving 7 bases between the germline ends. This CDR3 has 13 residues. CDR3 DNA sequence: TGTGCCAGCAGCCTGACAGGCAATCAGCCCCAGCATTTT. Its protein product is CASSLTGNQPQHF.

The chain joins TRBV15 to TRBJ1-1, with D unresolved. This CDR3 region has 13 residues. V was clipped by 0 bases and J by 4 bases, with 6 bases between them. The germline gives CDR1 LNHNV, CDR2 YYDKDF (reference sequence). The DNA for the CDR3 is TGTGCCACCAGCAGAGATATCCCCACTGAAGCTTTCTTT. Residues: CATSRDIPTEAFF.

In its sample, this clone was seen a few times. This chain links TRBV6-6 with TRBJ2-3, with D tentatively TRBD2 (6 bases). The CDR3 totals 12 residues. With 6 bases removed from V and 6 bases from J, the gap between germline ends came to 10 bases. The germline CDR1 and CDR2 sequences are MNHNY and SVGAGI (reference sequence). The CDR3: CASSRSGDTQYF. In DNA form, the CDR3 reads TGTGCCAGCAGCCGCAGCGGGGATACGCAGTATTTT.